A selection of T cell receptor beta chains follows, all from one sample in a study of shared clonotypes between healthy human individuals. Profiled with immunoSEQ multiplex PCR; TCRdb holds only in-frame clones, not every one. This table has about 2.3 million clones, roughly 90% appearing once. Sequences were obtained from naive CD4+ T cells from PBMCs. These receptors were obtained from a man aged 18 to 35 in good health. Some clones in this sample may be carry-over from other donors' samples. Each CDR3 is given with its conserved first and last residue.

TRBV2,14,CASRTGAQGTEAFF
TRBV29-1,13,CSAAPRMTDTQYF
TRBV30,13,CAWSVRSLRQMDF
TRBV5-4,15,CASSPAGASTDTQYF
TRBV2,11,CASSAAGGAYF
TRBV28,16,CASSLSRQGGITEAFF
TRBV7-9,14,CASSFQTIQETQYF
TRBV7-3,15,CASSLTAGGTGELFF
TRBV28,13,CASSFGGLYGYTF
TRBV6-4,13,CASSAQMNTEAFF
TRBV4-2,16,CASSQEGYGSAYEQYF
TRBV7-8,14,CATVERAASGELFF
TRBV28,14,CASSPRTGTIGYTF
TRBV11-3,14,CASSLEGGYNEQFF
TRBV6-5,14,CASRPPGSGNTIYF
TRBV9,22,CASSVALLAGGLSPTPGNEQYF
TRBV6-1,14,CASSDPQGSFEQYF
TRBV2,15,CASSASVASNQPQHF
TRBV7-3,13,CASSLGENYEQYF
TRBV11-2,14,CASSLDRVVDTQYF
TRBV5-1,14,CASIRDRGQGEQFF
TRBV19,15,CASSPGHNLPYGYTF
TRBV7-8,16,CASSLVEGVLTGELFF
TRBV6-1,15,CASSEIRGNRDEQYF
TRBV6-1,18,CASSEALRADREFQPQHF
TRBV5-1,13,CASSLGSEGEAFF
TRBV5-4,14,CASSGDQGRYEQYF
TRBV5-1,19,CASRGSEFEALRKNYGYTF
TRBV6-5,14,CASRQQGAGYEQYF
TRBV11-3,13,CASSLDRPNEQFF
TRBV4-2,16,CASSPRTQGGYNEQFF
TRBV5-1,16,CASSVQPGQGAAGYTF
TRBV7-3,15,CASSLNPAGANEQFF
TRBV7-2,16,CASSDSRPVAKNIQYF
TRBV7-6,14,CASSLIGPPYEQYF
TRBV18,15,CASSLGQGRTGELFF
TRBV28,15,CASRPPGRGASEQYF
TRBV6-5,16,CASSSRTSGVYNEQFF
TRBV11-3,15,CASSLTTPDYNEQFF
TRBV28,14,CASSSPDGYNEQFF
TRBV9,14,CASSPIVGGDEQYF
TRBV7-2,18,CASSVREGFGRANYGYTF
TRBV5-4,15,CASSPRQTSQETQYF
TRBV7-2,14,CASSLVGSHYGYTF
TRBV12-1,12,CASSFRGAEAFF
TRBV7-7,14,CASSPGTGSFEQYF
TRBV5-1,13,CASSLVDQETQYF
TRBV5-1,14,CASSLTGSYNEQFF
TRBV20-1,11,CSPLNPDTQYF
TRBV19,15,CASTQTQGGYYEQYF
TRBV6-1,14,CASSDERSRFEQFF